The subject of this entry is one T cell receptor beta chain. Antigen: not known. This specimen comes from a study of early T cells in non-severe SARS-CoV-2 infection. Study-wide background: The chains were unpaired, and the sequenced material was bulk RNA from unsorted whole blood.

General observations from the study: Missing private and CD4 specificities, VDJdb matching favored anti-spike CD8 responses.

The length of the CDR3 is 15 residues. Germline assignment: CDR1 SGDLS and CDR2 YYNGEE. Trimming removed 3 bases from V and 3 bases from J, with 13 bases in between. Unique molecular identifier tags were affixed to discrete cDNA molecules. TCRdb re-called the 5' RACE reads with MiXCR, one entry per CDR3 protein. The sample includes roughly 48,000 distinct CDR3 sequences, less than 4.5% of them seen just once. The V and J genes are TRBV9 and TRBJ2-1; D possibly corresponds to TRBD2 (6 bases). The receptor's source is an adult who was a healthcare worker with PCR-confirmed SARS-CoV-2 infection or an uninfected control (not recorded which). The sample comprised whole blood. The CDR3 sequence is CASSGRDWIYNEQFF. In nucleotides, the CDR3 is TGTGCCAGCAGCGGCCGGGACTGGATCTACAATGAGCAGTTCTTC.